Reported below is one T cell receptor beta chain. Clones were sequenced by immunoSEQ multiplex PCR, and TCRdb holds only the in-frame ones, with some missing. The data contain tens of thousands of clones, around 95% of them singletons. This sample stems from a study of technical replicates of blood from a few donors. Germline assignment: CDR1 LGHNA and CDR2 YNFKEQ. The CDR3 totals 15 residues. The V gene end was trimmed by 3 bases and the J gene end by 6 bases; junction bases not matched to a gene: 0. V gene TRBV4-2 combines with J gene TRBJ2-2, with 14 nucleotides matching TRBD2. This receptor was taken from a human donor in good health. Sequencing was done on a sample of T cells isolated from PBMCs. DNA for the CDR3: TGTGCCAGCAGCCAGACTAGCGGGAGGGCCGGGGAGCTGTTTTTT. Its protein product is CASSQTSGRAGELFF.